This passage covers 25 T cell receptor beta chains from one sample sequenced in a study of post-analysis software for immune sequencing data (dated by TCRdb to between 2014 and 2017). General study outcomes and caveats: Patients showed significantly higher frequencies than controls for about five TRBV segments, among them TRBV5-6, TRBV5-1 and TRBV20-1.

No antigen is known for these receptors. The method behind the library was PCR. The sequencer listed for this sample is Illumina HiSeq 2500. To reduce PCR and sequencing biases, unique molecular identifiers were incorporated into the TCR beta cDNA libraries. TCRdb trimmed the raw reads at Q25, called clones with MiXCR and kept productive beta chains. One record per CDR3 amino acid sequence lists the most common genes and DNA. This sample comprises 750,000 to 950,000 distinct CDR3 sequences, roughly 58% of them detected only once. Jointly, the top ten make up 4.6% of the sample. Specimen: blood. The receptors were sampled from a girl between 5 and 17 years old with multiple sclerosis.

This clonotype was detected only a few times. V gene TRBV10-2 combines with J gene TRBJ2-5; 8 positions match TRBD2. Germline V gene sequence: CDR1 WSHSY, CDR2 SAAADI. Unmatched junction bases numbered 11, after V lost 8 bases and J lost 3 bases. This CDR3 region has 15 residues. As DNA, the CDR3 is TGCGCCAGCTACCCTAGCGGGTGGATGGAAGAGACCCAGTACTTC. Translated, it gives CASYPSGWMEETQYF.

This clonotype was recorded a few times. The chain's CDR3 is CASATGETQYF. The CDR3 bases are TGTGCCAGCGCCACCGGGGAGACCCAGTACTTC. The rearrangement uses TRBV7-9 and TRBJ2-5; D is unresolved. V was trimmed by 8 bases and J by 5 bases, leaving 9 bases between them. This CDR3 is 11 amino acids long. CDR1 is SEHNR and CDR2 is FQNEAQ in the germline V gene (reference sequence).

The chain has TRBV6-4 and TRBJ2-3; D perhaps matches TRBD2 (6 bases). Germline-derived CDR1 and CDR2 are MRHNA and SNTAGT. This CDR3 region has 15 residues. V gave up 4 bases and J gave up 0 bases, with 11 bases separating them. CDR3 coding DNA: TGTGCCAGCAGTGTGTCGGCGGGGAGCACAGATACGCAGTATTTT. Translation: CASSVSAGSTDTQYF.

The chain couples TRBV5-6 to TRBJ1-5, with a possible D match to TRBD1 (6 bases). Trimming shortened V by 4 bases and J by 3 bases, and 17 bases separated the two germline ends. The CDR3 runs to 16 residues. CDR1 is SGHDT and CDR2 is YYEEEE in the germline V gene. CDR3 sequence (DNA): TGTGCCAGCAGCGGCCGGACAGCCGACCCCAATCAGCCCCAGCATTTT. Encoded protein: CASSGRTADPNQPQHF.

V gene TRBV19 combines with J gene TRBJ2-5; TRBD2 matches at 13 bases. CDR3 size: 11 residues. Trimming took 9 bases from V and 11 from J; bases not matched to a gene: 3. Germline V gene data show CDR1 as LNHDA and CDR2 as SQIVND (reference sequence). The DNA for the CDR3 is TGTGCCAGCGGGACTAGCGGGACGCAGTACTTC. It is translated as CASGTSGTQYF. The full variable domain, its missing parts supplied by reference TRBV19 and TRBJ2-5, is DGGITQSPKYLFRKEGQNVTLSCEQNLNHDAMYWYRQDPGQGLRLIYYSQIVNDFQKGDIAEGYSVSREKKESFPLTVTSAQKNPTAFYLCASGTSGTQYFGPGTRLLVL.

In its sample, this clonotype was seen once. This chain connects TRBV28 to TRBJ1-1; D not certain. Germline V gives CDR1 MDHEN, CDR2 SYDVKM. This CDR3 is built from 18 residues. The germline V and J ends were trimmed by 6 bases and 2 bases, with 25 bases remaining between them. CDR3 amino acids: CASSLTPSLRPQNTEAFF. CDR3 sequence (DNA): TGTGCCAGCAGCTTAACGCCCAGCCTGCGACCGCAAAACACTGAAGCTTTCTTT.

This clonotype was seen a single time. This chain uses TRBV11-1 with TRBJ2-1; 16 bases are shared with TRBD2. Germline V CDR1 and CDR2: SGHAT, FQDESV (reference sequence). CDR3 length equals 21 residues. V was clipped by 3 bases and J by 8 bases; unmatched bases: 19. CDR3 DNA: TGTGCCAGCAGCTTGAAGCGCTTCGCAGGAGTGGGACTAGCGGGAGGGGATGAGCAGTTCTTC. Translation gives CASSLKRFAGVGLAGGDEQFF.

This sequence joins TRBV29-1 and TRBJ2-1; 7 positions agree with TRBD1. CDR3 length equals 13 residues. The V and J ends lost 4 bases and 4 bases, in that order; junction bases with no gene match: 4. Germline CDR1 is SQVTM and CDR2 is ANQGSEA. The CDR3 protein is CSVGDRVYNEQFF. The CDR3 DNA sequence: TGCAGCGTTGGAGACAGGGTTTACAATGAGCAGTTCTTC.

The V call is TRBV29-1, the J call TRBJ2-1, with a possible D match to TRBD2 (7 bases). The V end was cut by 5 bases, the J end by 8 bases, with 19 bases between. In germline, CDR1 is SQVTM, CDR2 ANQGSEA. The CDR3 is 14 amino acids. CDR3 in DNA: TGCAGCGTTCGCGGGGGCGGGGGAAACCATGAGCAGTTCTTC. It translates to CSVRGGGGNHEQFF.

In DNA form, the CDR3 reads TGTGCCAGCAGTGGTCCCCGGCGGGGGGGTAACAATGAGCAGTTCTTC. It yields the protein CASSGPRRGGNNEQFF. The genes are TRBV6-1 and TRBJ2-1; TRBD2 matches at 9 bases. This CDR3 is 16 amino acids long. Germline loops: CDR1 MNHNS, CDR2 SASEGT. V lost 4 bases, J lost 5 bases, and 9 bases stayed unmatched.

V and J are TRBV20-1 and TRBJ2-7; D assignment may be TRBD1 or TRBD2 (6 bases each). The germline gives CDR1 DFQATT, CDR2 SNEGSKA (reference sequence). V was clipped by 6 bases and J by 4 bases, with 19 bases between them. The CDR3 is 14 amino acids. CDR3 sequence (DNA): TGCAGTGCCTCTTCCCCAACAGGGAGGTACGAGCAGTACTTC. Translated, it gives CSASSPTGRYEQYF.

The chain combines TRBV6-4 with TRBJ2-5, with D perhaps given as TRBD1 or TRBD2 (6 bases each). The CDR3 consists of 18 residues. CDR1 is MRHNA, CDR2 SNTAGT, per germline. V gave up 7 bases and J gave up 11 bases, with 35 bases separating them. As DNA, the CDR3 is TGTGCCAGCAATATCAAAGGGCTGGCTAGCGCAAGGGGGAGAGAGCAGTACTTC. This sequence encodes CASNIKGLASARGREQYF.

V gene TRBV5-1 combines with J gene TRBJ2-5; D is tentatively TRBD1 or TRBD2 (5 bases each). The length of the CDR3 is 14 residues. Deletions cut 4 bases from V and 2 bases from J, with 12 bases between. CDR1 SGHRS and CDR2 YFSETQ come from the germline V gene. Here the CDR3 DNA reads TGCGCCAGCAGCAGGGGACGGGGTCAAGAGACCCAGTACTTC. As protein: CASSRGRGQETQYF.

The rearrangement uses TRBV5-1 and TRBJ1-2; TRBD1 matches 9 bases. J gave up 7 bases and V 3 bases, and 7 bases lay outside the gene matches. The CDR3 loop spans 14 amino acids. Germline loops: CDR1 SGHRS, CDR2 YFSETQ. This chain's CDR3 is CASSSPGQGFGYTF. As DNA, the CDR3 is TGCGCCAGCAGCTCACCGGGACAGGGTTTTGGCTACACCTTC.

This clonotype occurred a few times. This chain joins TRBV29-1 and TRBJ2-7; 9 nucleotides match TRBD1. Looked up from germline, CDR1 is SQVTM and CDR2 is ANQGSEA. The CDR3 extends over 14 amino acids. The ends lost 7 bases at V and 3 bases at J; junction bases unmatched: 10. The CDR3 protein is CSARGDRDIYEQYF. The CDR3 DNA sequence: TGCAGCGCCAGGGGGGACAGGGACATCTACGAGCAGTACTTC.

This chain uses TRBV3-1 with TRBJ2-1; 8 positions agree with TRBD1. There are 15 residues in the CDR3. The ends lost 2 bases at V and 8 bases at J; junction bases unmatched: 8. Germline CDR1 and CDR2: LGHDT and YNNKEL (reference sequence). The CDR3: CASSQLGQGSDEQFF. DNA of the CDR3: TGTGCCAGCAGCCAACTCGGACAGGGCAGCGATGAGCAGTTCTTC.

In this sample, this clonotype turned up a few times. The chain joins TRBV5-1 to TRBJ2-1, with TRBD2 identical over 8 bases. The CDR3 is 15 residues long. Germline CDR1 and CDR2: SGHRS and YFSETQ. V lost 0 bases to trimming and J lost 7 bases; unmatched junction nucleotides: 6. Here the CDR3 reads CASSLVTSVGNEQFF. As DNA, the CDR3 is TGCGCCAGCAGCTTGGTGACTAGCGTGGGGAATGAGCAGTTCTTC.

The chain carries TRBV7-8 and TRBJ1-4; 8 bases map to TRBD1. The germline V gene encodes CDR1 SGHVS and CDR2 FQNEAQ. The J segment lost 13 bases and the V segment lost 4 bases, leaving 14 bases of the junction unmatched. The CDR3 extends over 15 amino acids. The CDR3 region is CASSWTSTGGTRLFF. In nucleotides, the CDR3 is TGTGCCAGCAGCTGGACCTCCACAGGGGGTACCAGACTGTTTTTT.

This chain connects TRBV12-5 to TRBJ2-7; 13 positions match TRBD2. The J call may be faulty, since TRBJ2-5 better matches the DNA end. The CDR3 loop spans 16 amino acids. The germline gives CDR1 LGHNT, CDR2 FRNRAP. The CDR3: CASGLVGLAGEETQYF. CDR3 nucleotides: TGTGCTAGTGGTTTGGTAGGACTAGCGGGAGAAGAGACCCAGTACTTC.

The chain combines TRBV10-3 with TRBJ2-1; 10 nucleotides agree with TRBD2. J lost 6 bases, V lost 10 bases, and 6 bases had no gene match. This CDR3 is 13 amino acids long. Germline V gene lookup returns CDR1 ENHRY and CDR2 SYGVKD. The DNA for the CDR3 is TGTGCCACAAGCGGGAGGGCCGGCAATGAGCAGTTCTTC. This gives the protein CATSGRAGNEQFF.

The rearrangement joins TRBV20-1 to TRBJ1-2; D remains unclear. Deletions cut 0 bases from V and 5 bases from J, with 13 bases between. CDR1 DFQATT and CDR2 SNEGSKA come from the germline V gene (reference sequence). This CDR3 has 14 residues. The CDR3 reads CSARDGPGGYGYTF. Here the CDR3 DNA reads TGCAGTGCTAGAGACGGACCCGGCGGGTATGGCTACACCTTC.

The V call is TRBV12-3 or TRBV12-4, the J call TRBJ2-3; D is unresolved. This CDR3 has 14 residues. V was trimmed by 3 bases and J by 1 base, leaving 8 bases between them. CDR3 nucleotide sequence: TGTGCCAGCAGTTTTGGCAGGCGCACAGATACGCAGTATTTT. Amino acid sequence: CASSFGRRTDTQYF.

This chain joins TRBV5-1 and TRBJ1-5; D call uncertain. Trimming took off 4 bases at V and 5 bases at J, with 16 bases between the two ends. The CDR3 runs 15 residues. Germline CDR1 reads SGHRS; CDR2 reads YFSETQ. In DNA form, the CDR3 reads TGCGCCAGCAGCCCCTCTCCGGGTTTACATCAGCCCCAGCATTTT. Its translation: CASSPSPGLHQPQHF.

V and J are TRBV6-1 and TRBJ1-2; D remains unclear. Trimming took 1 base from V and 8 from J, leaving 11 bases between them. The CDR3 is 13 residues long. Germline CDR1 MNHNS, CDR2 SASEGT. CDR3: CASSEVTAGGYTF. In nucleotides, the CDR3 is TGTGCCAGCAGTGAAGTAACAGCCGGCGGCTACACCTTC.

The chain uses TRBV3-1 and TRBJ2-5; 8 positions agree with TRBD2. The V gene end was trimmed by 4 bases and the J gene end by 11 bases; junction bases not matched to a gene: 15. Germline values: CDR1 LGHDT, CDR2 YNNKEL (reference sequence). CDR3 length equals 15 residues. The CDR3 DNA is TGTGCCAGCAGCCCCAGTGGCGGGACTAGTTCTCAGCAGTACTTC. Its translation is CASSPSGGTSSQQYF.